The clone carrying this T cell receptor beta chain turned up a few times. Its antigen is still unknown. The data originate from a study of response to subunit inactivated influenza vaccine. Notes on the study in general: The study's authors posited that every seasonal influenza vaccination enlists few new T cells.

TCRdb passed the RT-PCR reads through MiXCR, listing each CDR3 protein once. The table records fewer than 700,000 distinct CDR3 sequences, roughly 13% of them present only once. This TCR derives from a man aged 50 to 59 who received an inactivated influenza vaccine. The material was PBMCs from blood, obtained about 40 days after vaccination.

CDR3 region: CASAGRLGNYEQYF. The CDR3 DNA sequence: TGTGCCAGTGCCGGCCGGCTCGGGAACTACGAGCAGTACTTC. The chain combines TRBV12-3 or TRBV12-4 with TRBJ2-7, with TRBD2 as a possible D gene (5 bases). The CDR3 covers 14 residues. The germline V and J ends were trimmed by 9 bases and 3 bases, with 18 bases remaining between them.